This T cell receptor (beta chain) was sequenced during a study of CD8+ T cells in alopecia areata. Across the study: Treatment of the treated patients consisted of oral tofacitinib, 5 to 10 mg twice daily.

Study-level results: With just one nonresponder, it is still uncertain whether baseline CD8+ expansion relates to response. Scalp sequencing captures resident alphabeta T cells of normal skin too. Scalp clonality and expanded CD8+ clones among the top 100 fell significantly with tofacitinib.

Trimming removed 7 bases from V and 10 bases from J, with 20 bases in between. The CDR3 is 14 residues long. Germline V gives CDR1 GTSNPN, CDR2 SVGIG (reference sequence). This clone was seen a single time. Its matching antigen is unknown. Sequencing used cDNA as its template, made by extracting RNA and reverse transcribing it. TCRdb's table, derived via immunoSEQ multiplex PCR, lists solely in-frame clones and lacks some. This sample has some 120,000 clones, with roughly 55% found just once. Indicated treatment: oral pan-JAK inhibitor, 5-10 mg twice daily. The chain carries TRBV30 and TRBJ1-6, with a possible D match to TRBD1 (6 bases). The TCR was taken from a human donor with alopecia areata. Source: CD8+ T cells sorted from blood, taken at week 24, from a patient treated with tofacitinib. The CDR3 sequence is CAFLQGAARSPLHF. CDR3 nucleotide sequence: TGTGCCTTCCTACAGGGTGCGGCCCGGTCACCCCTCCACTTT.